Shown below are 9 T cell receptor beta chains from a single sample sequenced in a study of blood T cell repertoires in COVID-19. Sequencing used immunoSEQ multiplex PCR; TCRdb keeps in-frame clones, though not all of them. Of some 97,000 clones in the sample, 70% to 80% are singletons; the top ten hold approximately 31%. Material for sequencing was peripheral blood. Source of these receptors: a man between 70 and 80 years old with active or convalescent COVID-19.

This clone was observed a single time. This rearrangement joins TRBV7-7 to TRBJ2-3, with D maybe TRBD2 (6 bases). The CDR3 has 17 residues. Trimming took off 5 bases at V and 1 base at J, with 19 bases between the two ends. Germline CDR1 is SSHAT and CDR2 is FNYEAQ (reference sequence). The CDR3 bases are TGTGCCAGCAGCCGAGCCGCGGGGCGGAGTGGCACAGATACGCAGTATTTT. Its protein is CASSRAAGRSGTDTQYF.

The V gene is TRBV28, the J gene TRBJ1-6; D might be TRBD1 (5 bases). Germline V gene data show CDR1 as MDHEN and CDR2 as SYDVKM. The CDR3 is 15 residues long. Between the trimmed V and J ends, which lost 5 bases and 10 bases, there was a span of 18 bases. The CDR3 DNA is TGTGCCAGCAGTCCTTTCGGGGGATTCGGATCACCCCTCCACTTT. It encodes CASSPFGGFGSPLHF. The entire variable domain, with the rest obtained from reference TRBV28 and TRBJ1-6, is as follows: DVKVTQSSRYLVKRTGEKVFLECVQDMDHENMFWYRQDPGLGLRLIYFSYDVKMKEKGDIPEGYSVSREKKERFSLILESASTNQTSMYLCASSPFGGFGSPLHFGNGTRLTVT.

In this sample, this clone turned up once. The V and J genes are TRBV25-1 and TRBJ1-1; 9 nucleotides agree with TRBD1. Looked up from germline, CDR1 is MGHDK and CDR2 is SYGVNS. The CDR3 is 13 residues long. Unmatched junction bases numbered 3, after V lost 6 bases and J lost 4 bases. CDR3 bases: TGTGCCAGCAGGACAGGGGGTTCCACTGAAGCTTTCTTT. Protein sequence: CASRTGGSTEAFF.

The chain employs TRBV19 and TRBJ2-1; D may be TRBD1 (5 bases). V was trimmed by 10 bases and J by 7 bases, leaving 20 bases between them. The CDR3 sequence is 14 residues long. CDR1 and CDR2 (germline): LNHDA, SQIVND (reference sequence). The CDR3 region has the DNA TGTGCCACCTCTCAGGGATTGGTAGGAAATGAGCAGTTCTTC. The encoded protein is CATSQGLVGNEQFF.

This clone appeared a single time. The rearrangement uses TRBV27 and TRBJ1-5; possible D gene TRBD1, 5 bases. The V and J ends lost 1 base and 5 bases respectively, with 15 bases between them. This CDR3 is built from 16 residues. CDR1 MNHEY and CDR2 SMNVEV come from the germline V gene (reference sequence). Written as DNA, the CDR3 is TGTGCCAGCAGTTTATGTCAGGGACTTTTGGATCAGCCCCAGCATTTT. Encoded protein: CASSLCQGLLDQPQHF.

This chain joins TRBV5-1 and TRBJ2-1; 7 bases match TRBD2. The CDR3 runs to 16 residues. J lost 9 bases, V lost 1 base, and 13 bases had no gene match. In germline, CDR1 is SGHRS, CDR2 YFSETQ. The CDR3 reads CASSLLLAELGGEQFF. The CDR3, as DNA: TGCGCCAGCAGCTTGCTCCTAGCGGAGCTGGGTGGTGAGCAGTTCTTC.

The genes are TRBV27 and TRBJ1-2; possible D gene TRBD1, 6 bases. CDR1 is MNHEY, CDR2 SMNVEV, per germline (reference sequence). The CDR3 is made up of 14 amino acids. With 5 bases removed from V and 6 bases from J, the gap between germline ends came to 16 bases. CDR3: CASSPLRQEDGYTF. As DNA, the CDR3 is TGTGCCAGCAGTCCCTTAAGACAGGAGGATGGCTACACCTTC.

The CDR3 reads CASSPSGEVYEQYF. CDR3 nucleotide sequence: TGTGCCAGCAGTCCAAGCGGGGAGGTCTACGAGCAGTACTTC. The chain joins TRBV6-2 or TRBV6-3 to TRBJ2-7, with 7 bases fitting TRBD2. Germline assignment: CDR1 MNHEY and CDR2 SVGEGT. V gave up 5 bases and J gave up 3 bases; unmatched junction bases: 7. The CDR3 is 14 residues long.

The table lists this clone with a few counts. The chain uses TRBV2 and TRBJ2-1; TRBD2 matches 13 bases. CDR3 size: 15 residues. The V gene's germline CDR1 is SNHLY and CDR2 FYNNEI. Trimming took 4 bases from V and 4 from J; bases not matched to a gene: 1. Written as DNA, the CDR3 is TGTGCCAGCAGTGCGACTAGCGGGAGGTACAATGAGCAGTTCTTC. Amino acid sequence: CASSATSGRYNEQFF.